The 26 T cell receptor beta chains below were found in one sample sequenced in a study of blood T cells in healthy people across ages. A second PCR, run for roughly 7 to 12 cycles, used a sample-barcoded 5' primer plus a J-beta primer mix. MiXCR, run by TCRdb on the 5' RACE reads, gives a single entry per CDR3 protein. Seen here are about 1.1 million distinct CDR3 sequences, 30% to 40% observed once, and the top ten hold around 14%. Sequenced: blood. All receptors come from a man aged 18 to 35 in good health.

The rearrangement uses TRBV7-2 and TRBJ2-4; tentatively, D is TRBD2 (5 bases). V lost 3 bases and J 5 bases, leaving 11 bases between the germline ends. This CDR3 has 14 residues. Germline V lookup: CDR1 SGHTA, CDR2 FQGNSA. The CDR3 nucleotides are TGTGCCAGCAGCTTCTCGGGGTTCGAAAACATTCAGTACTTC. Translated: CASSFSGFENIQYF.

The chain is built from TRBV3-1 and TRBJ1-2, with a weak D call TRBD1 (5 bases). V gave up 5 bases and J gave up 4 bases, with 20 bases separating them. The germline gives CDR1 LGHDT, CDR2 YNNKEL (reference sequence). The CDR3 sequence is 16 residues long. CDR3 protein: CASSSDLRGGSYGYTF. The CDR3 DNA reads TGTGCCAGCAGCTCCGACCTTAGGGGTGGAAGCTATGGCTACACCTTC.

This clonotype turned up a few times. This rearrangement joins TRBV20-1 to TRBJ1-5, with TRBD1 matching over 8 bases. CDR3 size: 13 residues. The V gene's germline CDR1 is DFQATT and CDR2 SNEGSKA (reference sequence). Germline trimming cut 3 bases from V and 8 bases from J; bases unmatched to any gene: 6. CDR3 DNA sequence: TGCAGTGCTAGTCAGGGGGCGAATGAGCCCCAGCATTTT. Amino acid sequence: CSASQGANEPQHF.

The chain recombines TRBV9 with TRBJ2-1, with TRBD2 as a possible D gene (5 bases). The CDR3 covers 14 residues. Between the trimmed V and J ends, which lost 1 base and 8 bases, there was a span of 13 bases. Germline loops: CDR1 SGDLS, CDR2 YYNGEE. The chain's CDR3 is CASSVFPSSYEQFF. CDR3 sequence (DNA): TGTGCCAGCAGCGTATTCCCTAGCAGCTATGAGCAGTTCTTC.

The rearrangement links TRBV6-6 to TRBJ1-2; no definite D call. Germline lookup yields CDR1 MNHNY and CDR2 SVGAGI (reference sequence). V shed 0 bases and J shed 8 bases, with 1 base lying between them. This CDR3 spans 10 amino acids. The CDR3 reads CASSYSGYTF. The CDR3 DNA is TGTGCCAGCAGTTACTCCGGCTACACCTTC.

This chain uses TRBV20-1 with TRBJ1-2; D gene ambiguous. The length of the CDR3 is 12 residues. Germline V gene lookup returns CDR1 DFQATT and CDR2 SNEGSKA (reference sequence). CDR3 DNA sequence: TGCAGAGCGAACAAAGGAGACTATGGCTACACCTTC. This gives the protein CRANKGDYGYTF.

CDR3 region: CASSLTTGPGNTIYF. CDR3 DNA sequence: TGTGCCAGCAGCTTGACGACAGGACCGGGAAACACCATATATTTT. The chain links TRBV11-2 to TRBJ1-3; TRBD1 might be the D (6 bases). V was clipped by 3 bases and J by 4 bases, with 13 bases between them. This CDR3 has 15 amino acids. Germline CDR1 reads SGHAT; CDR2 reads FQNNGV.

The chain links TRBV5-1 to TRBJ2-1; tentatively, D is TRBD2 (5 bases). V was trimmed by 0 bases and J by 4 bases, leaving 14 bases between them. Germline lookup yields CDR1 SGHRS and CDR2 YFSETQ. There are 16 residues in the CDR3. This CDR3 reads CASSLGGSVNYNEQFF. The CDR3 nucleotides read TGCGCCAGCAGCTTGGGAGGGTCCGTTAATTACAATGAGCAGTTCTTC.

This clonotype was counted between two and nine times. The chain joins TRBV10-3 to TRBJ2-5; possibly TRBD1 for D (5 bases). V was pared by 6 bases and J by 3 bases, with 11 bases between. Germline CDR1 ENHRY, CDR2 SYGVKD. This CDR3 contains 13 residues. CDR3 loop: CAISPSREETQYF. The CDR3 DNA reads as TGTGCCATCAGCCCCAGCAGGGAAGAGACCCAGTACTTC.

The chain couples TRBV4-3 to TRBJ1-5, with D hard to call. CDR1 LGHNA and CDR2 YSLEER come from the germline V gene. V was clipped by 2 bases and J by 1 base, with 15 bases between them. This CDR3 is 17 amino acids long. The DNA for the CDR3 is TGCGCCAGCAGCCAAAAAAGACGGCCTGTAAGCAATCAGCCCCAGCATTTT. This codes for CASSQKRRPVSNQPQHF.

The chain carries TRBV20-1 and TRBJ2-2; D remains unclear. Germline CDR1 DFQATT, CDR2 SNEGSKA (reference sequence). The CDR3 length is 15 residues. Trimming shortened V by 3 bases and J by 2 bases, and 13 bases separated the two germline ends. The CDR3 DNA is TGCAGTGCTAGTTTTGGGCAGGTCAACACCGGGGAGCTGTTTTTT. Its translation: CSASFGQVNTGELFF.

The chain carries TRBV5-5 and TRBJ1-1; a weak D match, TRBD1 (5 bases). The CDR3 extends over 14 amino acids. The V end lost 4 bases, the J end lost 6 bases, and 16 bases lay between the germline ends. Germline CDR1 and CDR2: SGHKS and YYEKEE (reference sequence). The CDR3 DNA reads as TGTGCCAGCAGCGCCCTAGGGGCCAGTCCTGAAGCTTTCTTT. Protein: CASSALGASPEAFF. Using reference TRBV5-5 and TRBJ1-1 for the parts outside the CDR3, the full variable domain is DAGVTQSPTHLIKTRGQQVTLRCSPISGHKSVSWYQQVLGQGPQFIFQYYEKEERGRGNFPDRFSARQFPNYSSELNVNALLLGDSALYLCASSALGASPEAFFGQGTRLTVV.

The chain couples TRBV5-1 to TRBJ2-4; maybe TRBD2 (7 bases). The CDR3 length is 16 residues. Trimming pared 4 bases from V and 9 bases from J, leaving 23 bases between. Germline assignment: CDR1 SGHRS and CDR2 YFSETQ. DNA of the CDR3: TGCGCCAGCAGCGTTACGGGGGGCGTAGGGATTGGCATTCAGTACTTC. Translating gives CASSVTGGVGIGIQYF.

Here the CDR3 DNA reads TGTGCCAGCAGCCCCGGGACAGGGGCCGGGTATGAGCAGTTCTTC. This translates into CASSPGTGAGYEQFF. The rearrangement uses TRBV12-3 or TRBV12-4 and TRBJ2-1; the match to TRBD1 covers 10 bases. The J segment lost 8 bases and the V segment lost 6 bases, leaving 10 bases of the junction unmatched. There are 15 residues in the CDR3.

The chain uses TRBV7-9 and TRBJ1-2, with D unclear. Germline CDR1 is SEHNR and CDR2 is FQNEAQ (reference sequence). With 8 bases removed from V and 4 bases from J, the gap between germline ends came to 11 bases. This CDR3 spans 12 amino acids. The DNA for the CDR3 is TGTGCCAGCGACTACCAACTCTATGGCTACACCTTC. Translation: CASDYQLYGYTF.

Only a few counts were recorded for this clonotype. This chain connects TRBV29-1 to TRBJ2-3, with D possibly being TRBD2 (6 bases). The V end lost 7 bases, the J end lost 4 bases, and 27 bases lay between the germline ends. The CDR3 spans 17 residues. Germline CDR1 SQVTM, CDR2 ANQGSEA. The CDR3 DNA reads TGCAGCGCTTCAGGGACTTACGAACGGCCCGCAGCAGATACGCAGTATTTT. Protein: CSASGTYERPAADTQYF.

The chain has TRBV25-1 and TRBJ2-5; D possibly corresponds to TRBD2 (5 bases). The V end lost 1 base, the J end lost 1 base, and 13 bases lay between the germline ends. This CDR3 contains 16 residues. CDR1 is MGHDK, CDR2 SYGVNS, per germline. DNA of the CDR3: TGTGCCAGCAGTGAATTTCGCGGGTGGGGCCAAGAGACCCAGTACTTC. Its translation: CASSEFRGWGQETQYF.

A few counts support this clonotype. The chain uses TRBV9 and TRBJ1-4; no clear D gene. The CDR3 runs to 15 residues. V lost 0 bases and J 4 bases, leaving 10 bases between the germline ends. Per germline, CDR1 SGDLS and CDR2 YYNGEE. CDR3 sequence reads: CASSVAPVGNEKLFF. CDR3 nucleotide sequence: TGTGCCAGCAGCGTAGCCCCTGTCGGTAATGAAAAACTGTTTTTT.

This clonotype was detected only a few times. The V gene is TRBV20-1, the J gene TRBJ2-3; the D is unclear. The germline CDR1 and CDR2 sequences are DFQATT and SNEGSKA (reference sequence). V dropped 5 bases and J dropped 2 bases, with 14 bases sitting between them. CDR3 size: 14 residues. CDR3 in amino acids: CSAFSGLLTDTQYF. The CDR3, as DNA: TGCAGTGCTTTTTCCGGGTTACTCACAGATACGCAGTATTTT.

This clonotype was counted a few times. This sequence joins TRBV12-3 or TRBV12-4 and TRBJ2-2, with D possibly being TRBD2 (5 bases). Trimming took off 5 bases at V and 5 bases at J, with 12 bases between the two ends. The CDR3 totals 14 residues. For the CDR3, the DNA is TGTGCCAGCAGTCCAACTCCGGGGACCGGGGAGCTGTTTTTT. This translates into CASSPTPGTGELFF.

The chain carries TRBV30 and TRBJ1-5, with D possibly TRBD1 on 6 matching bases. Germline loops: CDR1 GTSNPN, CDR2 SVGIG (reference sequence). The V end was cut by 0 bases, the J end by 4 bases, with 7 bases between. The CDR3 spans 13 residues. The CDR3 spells CAWSVQGNQPQHF. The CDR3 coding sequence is TGTGCCTGGAGTGTCCAGGGGAATCAGCCCCAGCATTTT.

As DNA, the CDR3 is TGTGCCAGCAGTAAGACCCCCGGGACAGGGAAGTACGAGCAGTACTTC. It specifies CASSKTPGTGKYEQYF. This sequence joins TRBV7-9 and TRBJ2-7, with 9 nucleotides matching TRBD1. The CDR3 totals 16 residues. The V gene's germline CDR1 is SEHNR and CDR2 FQNEAQ (reference sequence). The V and J ends lost 6 bases and 4 bases, in that order; junction bases with no gene match: 13.

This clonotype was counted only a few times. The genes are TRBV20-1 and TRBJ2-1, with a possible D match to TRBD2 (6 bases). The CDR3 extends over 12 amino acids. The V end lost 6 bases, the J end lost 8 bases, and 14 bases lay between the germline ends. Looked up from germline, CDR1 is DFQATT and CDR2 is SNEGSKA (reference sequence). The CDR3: CSASGTSDEQFF. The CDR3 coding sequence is TGCAGTGCGTCCGGGACTTCAGATGAGCAGTTCTTC.

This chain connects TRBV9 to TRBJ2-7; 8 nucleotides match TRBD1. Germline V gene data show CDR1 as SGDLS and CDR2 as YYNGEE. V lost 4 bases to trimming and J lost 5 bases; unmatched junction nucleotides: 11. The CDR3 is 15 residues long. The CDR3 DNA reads TGTGCCAGCAGCACGTCCGGGACAGGTCAGCACGAGCAGTACTTC. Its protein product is CASSTSGTGQHEQYF.

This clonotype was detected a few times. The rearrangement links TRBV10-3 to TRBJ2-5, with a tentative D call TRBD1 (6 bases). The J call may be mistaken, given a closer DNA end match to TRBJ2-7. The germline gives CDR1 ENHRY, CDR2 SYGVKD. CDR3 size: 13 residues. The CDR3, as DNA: TGTGCCACCAGCAAGGGACATTCCTACGAGCAGTACTTC. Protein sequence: CATSKGHSYEQYF.

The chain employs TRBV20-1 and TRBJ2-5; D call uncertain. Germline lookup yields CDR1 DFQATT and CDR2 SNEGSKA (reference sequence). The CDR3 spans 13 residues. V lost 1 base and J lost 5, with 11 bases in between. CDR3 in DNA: TGCAGTGCTAGAGCGACAAAAGGGGAGACCCAGTACTTC. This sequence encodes CSARATKGETQYF.